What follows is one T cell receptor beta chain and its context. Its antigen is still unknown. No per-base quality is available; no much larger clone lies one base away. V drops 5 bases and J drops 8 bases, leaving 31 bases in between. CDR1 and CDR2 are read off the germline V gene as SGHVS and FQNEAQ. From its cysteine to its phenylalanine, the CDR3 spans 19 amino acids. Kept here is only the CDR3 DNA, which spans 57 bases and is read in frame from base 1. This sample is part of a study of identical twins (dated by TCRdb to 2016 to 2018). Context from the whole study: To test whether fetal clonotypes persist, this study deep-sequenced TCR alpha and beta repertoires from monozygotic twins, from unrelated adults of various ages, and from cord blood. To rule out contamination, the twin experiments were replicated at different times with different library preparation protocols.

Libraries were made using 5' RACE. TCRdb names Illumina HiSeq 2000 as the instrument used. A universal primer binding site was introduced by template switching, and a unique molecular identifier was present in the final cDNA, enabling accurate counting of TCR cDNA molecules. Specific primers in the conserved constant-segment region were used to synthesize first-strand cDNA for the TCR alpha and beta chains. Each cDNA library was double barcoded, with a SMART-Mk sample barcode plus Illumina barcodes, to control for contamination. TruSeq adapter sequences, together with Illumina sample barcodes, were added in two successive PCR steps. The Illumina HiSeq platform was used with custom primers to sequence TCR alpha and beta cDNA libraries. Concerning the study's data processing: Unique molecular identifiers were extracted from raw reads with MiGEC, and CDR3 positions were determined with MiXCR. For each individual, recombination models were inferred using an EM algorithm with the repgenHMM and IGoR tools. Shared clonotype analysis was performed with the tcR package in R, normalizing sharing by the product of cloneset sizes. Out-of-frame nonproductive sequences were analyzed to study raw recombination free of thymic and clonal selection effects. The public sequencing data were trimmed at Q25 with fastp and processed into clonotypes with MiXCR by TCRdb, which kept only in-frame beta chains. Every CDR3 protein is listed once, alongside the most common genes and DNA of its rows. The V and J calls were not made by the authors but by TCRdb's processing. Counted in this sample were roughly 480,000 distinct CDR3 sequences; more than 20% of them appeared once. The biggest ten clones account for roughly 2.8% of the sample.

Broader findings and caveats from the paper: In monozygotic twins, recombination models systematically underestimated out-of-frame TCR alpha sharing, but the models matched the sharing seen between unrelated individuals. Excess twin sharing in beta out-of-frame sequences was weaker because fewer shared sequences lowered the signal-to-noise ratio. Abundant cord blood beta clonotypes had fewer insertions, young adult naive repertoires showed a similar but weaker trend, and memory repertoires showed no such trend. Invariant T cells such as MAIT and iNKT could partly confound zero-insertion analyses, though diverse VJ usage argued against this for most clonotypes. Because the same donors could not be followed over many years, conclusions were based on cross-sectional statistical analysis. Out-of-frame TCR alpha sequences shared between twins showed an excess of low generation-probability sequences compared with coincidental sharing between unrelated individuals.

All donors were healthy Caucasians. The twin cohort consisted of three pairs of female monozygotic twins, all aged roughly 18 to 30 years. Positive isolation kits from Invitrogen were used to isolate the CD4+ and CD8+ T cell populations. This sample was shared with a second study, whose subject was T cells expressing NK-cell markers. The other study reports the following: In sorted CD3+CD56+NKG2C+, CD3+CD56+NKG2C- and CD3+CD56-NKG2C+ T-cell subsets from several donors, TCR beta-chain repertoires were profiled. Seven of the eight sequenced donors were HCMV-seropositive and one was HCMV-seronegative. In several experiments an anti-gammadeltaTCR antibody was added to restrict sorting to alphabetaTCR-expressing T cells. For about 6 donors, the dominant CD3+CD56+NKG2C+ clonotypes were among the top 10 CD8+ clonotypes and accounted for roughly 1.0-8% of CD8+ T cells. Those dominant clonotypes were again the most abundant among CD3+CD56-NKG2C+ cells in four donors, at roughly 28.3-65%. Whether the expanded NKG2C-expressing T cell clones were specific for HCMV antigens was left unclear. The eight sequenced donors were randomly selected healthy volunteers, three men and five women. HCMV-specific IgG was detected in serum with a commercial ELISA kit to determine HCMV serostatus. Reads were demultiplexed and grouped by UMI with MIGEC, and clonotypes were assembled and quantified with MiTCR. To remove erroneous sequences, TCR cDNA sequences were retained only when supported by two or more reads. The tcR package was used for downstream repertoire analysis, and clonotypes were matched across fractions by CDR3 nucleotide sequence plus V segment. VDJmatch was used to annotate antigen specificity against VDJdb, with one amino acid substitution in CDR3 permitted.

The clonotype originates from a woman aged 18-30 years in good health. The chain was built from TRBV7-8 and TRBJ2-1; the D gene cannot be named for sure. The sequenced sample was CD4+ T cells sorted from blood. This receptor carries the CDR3 CASSPLNLKHYPPQDEQFF. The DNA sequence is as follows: TGTGCCAGCAGCCCCTTGAATCTAAAACATTACCCCCCTCAGGATGAGCAGTTCTTC.